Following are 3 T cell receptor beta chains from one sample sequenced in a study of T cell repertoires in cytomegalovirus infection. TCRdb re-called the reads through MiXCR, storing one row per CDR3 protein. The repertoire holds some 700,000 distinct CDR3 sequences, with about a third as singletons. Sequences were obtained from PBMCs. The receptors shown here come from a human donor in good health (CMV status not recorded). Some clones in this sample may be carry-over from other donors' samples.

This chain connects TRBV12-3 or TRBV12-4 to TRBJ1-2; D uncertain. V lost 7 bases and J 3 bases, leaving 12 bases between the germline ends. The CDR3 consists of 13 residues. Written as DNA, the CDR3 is TGTGCCAGCACCTCTCCTGGCTACTATGGCTACACCTTC. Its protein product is CASTSPGYYGYTF.

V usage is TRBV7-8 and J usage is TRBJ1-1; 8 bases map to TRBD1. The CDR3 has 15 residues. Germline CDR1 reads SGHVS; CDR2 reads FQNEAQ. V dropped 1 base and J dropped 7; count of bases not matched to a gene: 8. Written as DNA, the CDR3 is TGTGCCAGCAGCTTAGGAGTAGGGACAGGAGTTGAAGCTTTCTTT. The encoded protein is CASSLGVGTGVEAFF.

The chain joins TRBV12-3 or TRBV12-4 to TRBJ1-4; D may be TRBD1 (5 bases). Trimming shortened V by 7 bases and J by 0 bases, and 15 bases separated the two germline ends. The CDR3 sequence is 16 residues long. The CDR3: CASTRTVGATNEKLFF. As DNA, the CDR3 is TGTGCCAGCACCCGGACCGTGGGGGCAACTAATGAAAAACTGTTTTTT.